This T cell receptor (beta chain) was captured in a study of chemoradiotherapy in HPV16-positive cancers. General observations from the study: Candidate HPV-specific clones and E7-related TCR motifs grew in tumor during treatment. Better recurrence-free survival went with HPV-responsive T-cell expansion in HPV16-positive patients.

With respect to this clone: As yet, its antigen is unknown.

V gave up 1 base and J gave up 1 base, with 13 bases separating them. CDR3 length: 16 residues. The V gene's germline CDR1 is SGHDN and CDR2 FVKESK. TCRdb's copy holds only in-frame clones and misses some; the assay was immunoSEQ multiplex PCR. Of around 29,000 clones in the sample, about 89% were seen once. This TCR was recovered from a human donor with HPV-associated anogenital cancer. J is TRBJ1-1 and V is TRBV14; tentative D call: TRBD1 (5 bases). Material: blood, obtained from a patient who underwent chemoradiotherapy. The CDR3 DNA is TGTGCCAGCAGCCAAGTAATAGGACACACGAACACTGAAGCTTTCTTT. It codes for CASSQVIGHTNTEAFF.